This T cell receptor (beta chain) was documented in a study of shared clonotypes between healthy human individuals (TCRdb year 2020). Context from the whole study: The cohort comprised two women and a few men aged 18 to 49 years. Between about 0.8 and 9.5 billion PBMCs per donor were obtained by leukapheresis. To increase sequencing depth and limit assay-specific biases, TCR repertoire library preparation and sequencing were carried out by different laboratories using diverse techniques. Blood TCR repertoires of a handful of healthy adults were deeply sequenced to estimate repertoire size and the extent of clonotype sharing between individuals.

Using the deep immunoSEQ assay, multiplex PCR amplified TCR CDR3 regions from genomic DNA. Genomic DNA extracted from each cell subset was distributed evenly over all wells of several immunoSEQ 96-well plates, and each plate served as one replicate. For unsorted PBMC, about 0.3 ug genomic DNA, equal to 25,000 to 35,000 T cell genomes, was loaded into each replicate PCR. Ten immunoSEQ deep assay plates were used to sequence the unsorted PBMC genomic DNA. Purified libraries were measured with a Qubit 3.0 fluorometer, size-checked on a Bioanalyzer 2100, and measured again with the KAPA Library Quantification kit. Every immunoSEQ 96-well plate was sequenced on a dedicated single-read 150-cycle Illumina NextSeq 550 flow cell. The paper's processing steps were these. Because only junctional sequences without quality scores were contained in the immunoSEQ output, filtering matching that applied to full-length reads could not be performed. Sequences were annotated with PyIR, a Python wrapper for IgBLAST v1.9, using IMGT germline references to assign V/J genes and CDR3. Reads were removed for weak V/J assignments (E-value above 1e-6), missing CDR3, stop codons, out-of-frame junctions, or ambiguous translated residues. A V3J clonotype was defined by an identical inferred V gene, J gene, and CDR3 amino acid sequence. Percentage overlap between repertoires was computed as shared unique clonotypes divided by the size of the smaller repertoire. Repertoire richness was assessed with RTK rarefaction, the Chao1 estimator, and Recon v2.1 estimates of unobserved clonotypes. What TCRdb holds here is the immuneACCESS table cut down to in-frame rearrangements. Part of the clones is not present; checked against another copy, under half of the missing clones reflect an unresolved V gene, and the others are unexplained. V and J calls plus clone size are reproduced from that table; the DNA served to infer D and trimming. The sample data list 490,000 or so clones, and 75% to 85% of these were observed just once. Approximately 12% of the sample belongs to the ten largest clones.

This clone was seen a single time. Its binding antigen is unknown. The record has no base qualities; no much larger clone is one base away. Donors were healthy HIV-negative adults with no recently reported acute infections or vaccinations. Every donor was a Caucasian adult residing in Nashville, Tennessee, USA. For unsorted samples, roughly 81 million PBMCs were counted and genomic DNA was extracted with the QIAamp DNA Blood Mini kit. Blood was collected by leukapheresis, and PBMCs were isolated by Ficoll-Histopaque density gradient centrifugation and then cryopreserved in liquid nitrogen vapor phase. What the work shows at the level of the full study, not this receptor alone: Because the study included a small number of donors, the genetic and exposure-history diversity represented was limited. Pairwise subsampling led to the expectation that sequencing depth would affect the degree of clonotype sharing among donors. Sampling was restricted to blood, and TCR repertoires in tissue are likely to differ from TCR repertoires in blood.

The source is a woman in her thirties or forties in good health. Some clones in this sample may be carry-over from other donors' samples. Sequenced input: PBMCs.

DNA sequence: TGTGCCAGTAGTTCAGTCCCTGCATCCCATGAGCAGTTCTTC. This sequence encodes CASSSVPASHEQFF. Here the chain combines TRBV19 and TRBJ2-1, with the identity of the D gene unclear. The CDR3 has 14 amino acids, counting the end cysteine and phenylalanine. Here the CDR3 DNA is all that survives: 42 bases in frame from base 1. According to the germline V gene (reference sequence), CDR1 reads LNHDA and CDR2 reads SQIVND. The germline ends are 16 bases apart after V is trimmed by 5 bases and J by 8 bases.